This T cell receptor (beta chain) is from a study of CD8+CD57+ T cells in acquired aplastic anemia. Study background: Average DNA yield from sorted CD4+ and CD8+ cells was around 3.2 ug. Findings and caveats of the study: About 28 sequences, all CD8+ CDR3, were shared between patients and controls.

CDR1 and CDR2 from the germline V gene are SGHVS and FNYEAQ. The ends were cut back, 5 bases at V and 7 bases at J, with 11 bases in the middle. This CDR3 region has 12 residues. Genomic DNA, the template, was used for profiling of the TCR beta VDJ and CDR3. TCRdb reprocessed the reads via MiXCR and lists one record per CDR3 protein. Of roughly 120,000 distinct CDR3 sequences in the sample, 50% to 60% were seen once. About this clonotype: Antigen unknown.

All sequencing subjects had displayed CD8+CD57+ cell expansion on flow cytometry. The study sampled blood from patients who had received no therapy. Sequencing was done on a sample of sorted CD4+, CD8+, or CD8+CD57+ T cells (not recorded which) from PBMCs. This TCR derives from a human donor with aplastic anemia. The chain links TRBV7-6 to TRBJ2-5; no clear D. CDR3 region: CASSLTRVTQYF. Written as DNA, the CDR3 is TGTGCCAGCAGCCTGACTCGAGTGACCCAGTACTTC.